These 20 T cell receptor beta chains originate from one sample sequenced in a study of T-cell memory formation after mild COVID-19. TCRdb redid the calling of the 5' RACE reads with MiXCR, one entry per CDR3 protein. The sample consists of roughly 400,000 distinct CDR3 sequences, 16% of them appearing once. Source material: PBMCs or a T cell subset sorted from them (not recorded which). The receptors stem from a man in his late teens or twenties who had mild COVID-19 (a few samples of this study predate the infection). Cell type and time point are not known.

The V gene is TRBV28, the J gene TRBJ2-5; D might be TRBD1 or TRBD2, each matching 6 bases. Per the germline V gene, CDR1 is MDHEN and CDR2 is SYDVKM. The V and J ends lost 3 bases and 2 bases respectively, with 19 bases between them. The CDR3 is 17 amino acids. The DNA of the CDR3 is TGTGCCAGCAGTTTTAGAACAGGGAAGGGAGGTCAAGAGACCCAGTACTTC. Protein sequence: CASSFRTGKGGQETQYF.

The chain joins TRBV18 to TRBJ2-5; D possibly corresponds to TRBD2 (6 bases). Trimming left V 3 bases short and J 5 bases short, with 10 bases between. The CDR3 is made up of 13 amino acids. Germline V gives CDR1 KGHSH, CDR2 LQKENI. Here the CDR3 reads CASSPEGLETQYF. The CDR3 coding sequence is TGTGCCAGCTCACCGGAGGGTCTGGAGACCCAGTACTTC.

This clonotype was recorded a few times. The rearrangement joins TRBV12-3 or TRBV12-4 to TRBJ1-6, with a tentative D call TRBD1 (6 bases). The germline V and J ends were trimmed by 2 bases and 7 bases, with 12 bases remaining between them. This CDR3 has 15 amino acids. CDR3 region: CASSLLGRGNSPLHF. The CDR3 DNA reads as TGTGCCAGCAGTTTACTGGGCAGGGGAAATTCACCCCTCCACTTT.

The table lists this clonotype with a few counts. The chain joins TRBV7-3 to TRBJ2-2; 9 bases agree with TRBD2. Unmatched junction bases numbered 6, after V lost 5 bases and J lost 8 bases. Germline V gene sequence: CDR1 SGHTA, CDR2 FQGTGA. This CDR3 has 14 amino acids. The CDR3 DNA sequence: TGTGCCAGCAGCCCGGGACTAGCCGGTGGGGAGCTGTTTTTT. This encodes CASSPGLAGGELFF.

There are many counts of this clonotype. This chain links TRBV9 with TRBJ2-2; the D is unclear. The germline V gene encodes CDR1 SGDLS and CDR2 YYNGEE. This CDR3 region has 16 residues. Trimming pared 0 bases from V and 0 bases from J, leaving 9 bases between. In DNA, the CDR3 is TGTGCCAGCAGCGTAGAGGGTCCACCGAACACCGGGGAGCTGTTTTTT. Residues: CASSVEGPPNTGELFF.

This clonotype appeared a few times. The gene calls are TRBV12-3 or TRBV12-4 and TRBJ2-7, with TRBD1 as a possible D gene (6 bases). With 1 base removed from V and 0 bases from J, the gap between germline ends came to 10 bases. The CDR3 is made up of 15 amino acids. The chain's CDR3 is CASSLEGTLSYEQYF. CDR3 nucleotide sequence: TGTGCCAGCAGTTTAGAAGGGACACTCTCCTACGAGCAGTACTTC.

This clonotype was observed a handful of times. V usage is TRBV27 and J usage is TRBJ2-5, with 9 bases identical to TRBD1. This CDR3 is built from 19 residues. CDR1 MNHEY and CDR2 SMNVEV come from the germline V gene (reference sequence). The junction had 14 bases not matched to a gene; V was cut back by 3 bases and J by 0 bases. CDR3 residues: CASSFSGTGTFSYQETQYF. CDR3 nucleotide sequence: TGTGCCAGCAGTTTCTCCGGGACAGGGACTTTCTCCTACCAAGAGACCCAGTACTTC.

V gene TRBV5-1 combines with J gene TRBJ2-7; D gene uncertain. The length of the CDR3 is 14 residues. The V gene lost 7 bases and the J gene lost 0 bases, with 14 bases spanning the gap. Germline V gene sequence: CDR1 SGHRS, CDR2 YFSETQ. The CDR3 loop is CASGDIGGSYEQYF. Written as DNA, the CDR3 is TGCGCCAGCGGGGATATTGGTGGCTCCTACGAGCAGTACTTC.

This chain connects TRBV12-3 or TRBV12-4 to TRBJ2-3; 10 positions agree with TRBD2. The CDR3 length is 18 residues. The V and J ends lost 4 bases and 5 bases, in that order; junction bases with no gene match: 15. The CDR3 nucleotides are TGTGCCAGCAGTTCCAATCCGGGGAGCGGGGGGGCCATAGATACGCAGTATTTT. This codes for CASSSNPGSGGAIDTQYF.

Regarding this clonotype: Compared with germline, one end of the junction differs, possibly owing to a read error. The chain uses TRBV5-1 and TRBJ2-4, with D tentatively TRBD2 (5 bases). Germline V gene data show CDR1 as SGHRS and CDR2 as YFSETQ. The CDR3 covers 14 residues. Here the CDR3 DNA reads TGCGCCAGCGGCTTGGAGGTCCGCGAAAACATTCAGTACTTC. Residues: CASGLEVRENIQYF.

This clonotype came up a few times. This CDR3 reads CASSPLSGVEQFF. DNA of the CDR3: TGTGCCAGCAGTCCGCTTAGCGGGGTTGAGCAGTTCTTC. The chain couples TRBV12-3 or TRBV12-4 to TRBJ2-1, with 8 bases matching TRBD2. With 5 bases clipped from V and 9 bases from J, the junction kept 6 bases outside the gene matches. This CDR3 has 13 amino acids.

This chain joins TRBV12-3 or TRBV12-4 and TRBJ2-1; D remains unclear. The length of the CDR3 is 12 residues. Trimming took 3 bases from V and 9 from J, leaving 9 bases between them. Written as DNA, the CDR3 is TGTGCCAGCAGTTTGAGTAAAGGTGAGCAGTTCTTC. It encodes CASSLSKGEQFF.

This clonotype came up a few times. The chain recombines TRBV4-3 with TRBJ2-2, with 7 bases identical to TRBD1. This CDR3 has 16 residues. V shed 0 bases and J 4 bases; nucleotides not matched to a gene: 5. Germline CDR1 LGHNA, CDR2 YSLEER. The CDR3 sequence: CASSQEGAGGTGELFF. In DNA form, the CDR3 reads TGCGCCAGCAGCCAAGAGGGGGCAGGGGGCACCGGGGAGCTGTTTTTT.

This chain links TRBV9 with TRBJ2-3, with unresolved D. Germline V gives CDR1 SGDLS, CDR2 YYNGEE. Trimming took 5 bases from V and 2 from J, leaving 12 bases between them. The CDR3 consists of 14 residues. The CDR3 region is CASRGRTNTDTQYF. Written as DNA, the CDR3 is TGTGCCAGCAGGGGCCGGACCAACACAGATACGCAGTATTTT.

The rearrangement links TRBV12-3 or TRBV12-4 to TRBJ1-3, with D unclear. V was clipped by 5 bases and J by 0 bases, with 11 bases between them. This CDR3 has 15 amino acids. CDR3 in DNA: TGTGCCAGCAGTAGGCAAAGGCACTCTGGAAACACCATATATTTT. As protein: CASSRQRHSGNTIYF.

The chain is built from TRBV28 and TRBJ1-5; D remains unclear. The CDR3 spans 16 residues. Trimming removed 3 bases at V and 2 bases at J, with 14 bases between. In germline, CDR1 is MDHEN, CDR2 SYDVKM. The CDR3 is CASSFPRYRGNQPQHF. In DNA form, the CDR3 reads TGTGCCAGCAGTTTCCCTCGCTATAGAGGCAATCAGCCCCAGCATTTT.

This clonotype has only a few counts. The chain couples TRBV18 to TRBJ2-1; D is uncertain. CDR1 KGHSH and CDR2 LQKENI come from the germline V gene. V was trimmed by 5 bases and J by 4 bases, leaving 24 bases between them. CDR3 size: 18 residues. The CDR3 bases are TGTGCCAGCTCAGCCTCGTCCTGGGTACCGACACGATACAATGAGCAGTTCTTC. Its translation is CASSASSWVPTRYNEQFF.

The chain employs TRBV7-9 and TRBJ1-6; possible D gene TRBD1, 5 bases. CDR1 and CDR2 (germline): SEHNR, FQNEAQ (reference sequence). CDR3 length: 13 residues. V gave up 1 base and J gave up 7 bases, with 5 bases separating them. CDR3 nucleotide sequence: TGTGCCAGCAGCTTAGGGACAAATTCACCCCTCCACTTT. Translating it yields CASSLGTNSPLHF.

This clonotype has at least ten counts. The V and J genes are TRBV7-2 and TRBJ2-3; D not resolved. Germline-derived CDR1 and CDR2 are SGHTA and FQGNSA. CDR3 length: 13 residues. Trimming stripped 5 bases from V and 0 bases from J, with 6 bases between. CDR3 bases: TGTGCCAGCAGCCCCTATAGCACAGATACGCAGTATTTT. Translation gives CASSPYSTDTQYF. Drawing the rest from reference TRBV7-2 and TRBJ2-3, the complete variable domain is GAGVSQSPSNKVTEKGKDVELRCDPISGHTALYWYRQSLGQGLEFLIYFQGNSAPDKSGLPSDRFSAERTGGSVSTLTIQRTQQEDSAVYLCASSPYSTDTQYFGPGTRLTVL.

This clonotype showed up just a few times. This chain connects TRBV20-1 to TRBJ2-7; 7 bases map to TRBD1. Germline CDR1 and CDR2: DFQATT and SNEGSKA (reference sequence). V lost 3 bases to trimming and J lost 0 bases; unmatched junction nucleotides: 2. The CDR3 length is 13 residues. CDR3 DNA: TGCAGTGCTAGGGGGACAGCCTCCTACGAGCAGTACTTC. It specifies CSARGTASYEQYF.